These T cell receptor beta chains were read from a single sample in a study of cytotoxic CD8 clonotypes in ibrutinib-treated CLL. Clones were sequenced by immunoSEQ multiplex PCR, and TCRdb holds only the in-frame ones, with some missing. This sample has roughly 16,000 clones; less than 80% occur once, and the top ten carry 10% to 15%. The sample in question was PBMCs, obtained before ibrutinib treatment. All receptors come from a human donor with chronic lymphocytic leukemia. Both conserved end residues are part of each CDR3. The order of the fields is clone size, V gene, D gene, J gene, CDR3 DNA, CDR3 protein. The D gene is left open where the match is weak. A row's size may be missing; if present it is once, few, many or a size class.

>once|TRBV19|.|TRBJ2-4
TGTGCCAGTAGTATAAAGAGTGAACTAGCCAAAAACATTCAGTACTTC
CASSIKSELAKNIQYF
>.|TRBV15|.|TRBJ1-4
TGTGCCACCAGGAAGACAGGAGCCGGCATTAATGAAAAACTGTTTTTT
CATRKTGAGINEKLFF
>few|TRBV1|.|TRBJ2-2
TGCACCAGCAGCCAAGATCCGAGACTGTGGACCGGGGAGCTGTTTTTT
CTSSQDPRLWTGELFF
>.|TRBV10-2|TRBD1|TRBJ1-5
TGCGCCACCGGGACAGGAGGAAGCAATCAGCCCCAGCATTTT
CATGTGGSNQPQHF
>few|TRBV11-2|.|TRBJ1-1
TGTGCCAGCAGCTTAGATGGCCAGTCGAACACTGAAGCTTTCTTT
CASSLDGQSNTEAFF
>.|TRBV18|.|TRBJ2-7
TGTGCCAGCTCCATCGATAGACAGACCTACGAGCAGTACTTC
CASSIDRQTYEQYF
>.|TRBV5-8|TRBD1|TRBJ2-2
TGTGCCAGCAGCTTGGGACAGGGCTGGGCCGGGGAGCTGTTTTTT
CASSLGQGWAGELFF
>.|TRBV7-9|TRBD1|TRBJ1-4
TGTGCCAGCAGCTTTAGAGGACAGGCGGGTGAAAAACTGTTTTTT
CASSFRGQAGEKLFF
>.|TRBV5-1|.|TRBJ1-1
TGCGCCAGCACCCTAACCCGGGGGTTCGCTGAAGCTTTCTTT
CASTLTRGFAEAFF
>few|TRBV2|TRBD2|TRBJ2-1
TGTGCCAGCAGCTTATCTAGCGGACCGGGGAATGAGCAGTTCTTC
CASSLSSGPGNEQFF
>.|TRBV19|.|TRBJ1-2
TGTGCCAGTAGTACAACTAGGACAGTCTACTATGGCTACACCTTC
CASSTTRTVYYGYTF
>.|TRBV2|.|TRBJ1-5
TGTGCCAGCAAGGCAGACAATCAGCCCCAGCATTTT
CASKADNQPQHF
>few|TRBV19|.|TRBJ2-1
TGTGCCAGTAGTATGGGAGGGGGCCCTTCGCGCTACAATGAGCAGTTCTTC
CASSMGGGPSRYNEQFF
>.|TRBV6-1|.|TRBJ1-1
TGTGCCAGCAGCCTACATGTGAACACTGAAGCTTTCTTT
CASSLHVNTEAFF
>.|TRBV5-6|.|TRBJ2-1
TGTGCCAGCAGCTTCGGACCCACCCGGGTAACAGGGCGGACTGAGCAGTTCTTC
CASSFGPTRVTGRTEQFF
>.|TRBV5-1|.|TRBJ2-3
TGCGCCAGCAGCTCAACACTGGGAGATACGCAGTATTTT
CASSSTLGDTQYF
>.|TRBV1|.|TRBJ1-4
TGCACCAGCAGCCAAGATTTAGGTGACAGCGATTTGAGGAAACTGTTTTTT
CTSSQDLGDSDLRKLFF
>few|TRBV2|.|TRBJ2-5
TGTGCCAGCAGTTTAATAGAGACCCAGTACTTC
CASSLIETQYF
>.|TRBV4-1|.|TRBJ2-1
TGCGCCAGCAGGGCCGTCAATGAGCAGTTCTTC
CASRAVNEQFF
>once|TRBV6-5|.|TRBJ2-1
TGTGCCAGCGGGTCGGGGAGCTCCTACAATGAGCAGTTCTTC
CASGSGSSYNEQFF
>.|TRBV6-5|TRBD2|TRBJ2-7
TGTGCCAGCAGGACTAGCGGGAGCCATTACGAGCAGTACTTC
CASRTSGSHYEQYF
>.|TRBV2|.|TRBJ2-7
TGTGCCAGCAAAAGAGAAGGCTACGAGCAGTACTTC
CASKREGYEQYF
>few|TRBV9|TRBD2|TRBJ2-2
TGTGCCAGCAGCACGCGGGAGACCGGGGAGCTGTTTTTT
CASSTRETGELFF
>.|TRBV27|.|TRBJ2-2
TGTGCCAGCAGTTTATTGGGGCAGCTCACCGGGGAGCTGTTTTTT
CASSLLGQLTGELFF
>medium-sized|TRBV5-6|.|TRBJ1-2
TGTGCCAGCAGCTTGGTGGGGGGGTACTATGGCTACACCTTC
CASSLVGGYYGYTF
>once|TRBV5-8|.|TRBJ2-7
TGTGCCAGCAGCTTGTATGGACTGGGGCACTACGAGCAGTACTTC
CASSLYGLGHYEQYF
>.|TRBV28|TRBD1|TRBJ1-2
TGTGCCAGCAGTCCGTCGACAGGGTTTAAATATGGCTACACCTTC
CASSPSTGFKYGYTF
>.|TRBV9|.|TRBJ1-4
TGTGCCAGCAGCGTGTCGACTCACGGGAAACTGTTTTTT
CASSVSTHGKLFF
>.|TRBV2|TRBD1|TRBJ1-4
TGTGCCAGCAGTGAATGGGACAGTTGGGAAAAACTGTTTTTT
CASSEWDSWEKLFF
>.|TRBV5-4|TRBD1|TRBJ2-5
TGTGCCAGCAGCTTGGGGGGCAGCCCAGGGGGAGAGACCCAGTACTTC
CASSLGGSPGGETQYF
>.|TRBV28|.|TRBJ1-5
TGTGCCATGAATTTAGGGGATAGCAATCAGCCCCAGCATTTT
CAMNLGDSNQPQHF
>.|TRBV18|.|TRBJ2-5
TGTGCCAGCTCACCCTTGACAGTACAGGAGACCCAGTACTTC
CASSPLTVQETQYF
>few|TRBV7-8|.|TRBJ1-2
TGTGCCAGCAGCTTGCTTCAGGGCAGTGGCTACACCTTC
CASSLLQGSGYTF
>.|TRBV19|.|TRBJ2-1
TGTGCCAGTAGTATGGACTTTTACCCCTTTGTTGAGCAGTTCTTC
CASSMDFYPFVEQFF
>.|TRBV9|.|TRBJ2-1
TGTGCCAGCAACCGGGGCCCGGGGACTCTCAATGAGCAGTTCTTC
CASNRGPGTLNEQFF
>.|TRBV2|.|TRBJ2-1
TGTGCCAGCGAAGGGGCCCCGGGGGACTACAATGAGCAGTTCTTC
CASEGAPGDYNEQFF
>.|TRBV4-1|TRBD1|TRBJ1-2
TGCGCCAGCAGCCAGACAGGGGACTATGGCTACACCTTC
CASSQTGDYGYTF
>.|TRBV18|.|TRBJ1-4
TGTGCCAGCTCACCGAGGGGAGCGGATGAAAAACTGTTTTTT
CASSPRGADEKLFF
>.|TRBV6-1|.|TRBJ2-3
TGTGCCAGCAGTGAAGCGCTCAGGGCCACGCAGTATTTT
CASSEALRATQYF